This TCR beta chain was captured in a study of Graves' ophthalmopathy and Graves' hyperthyroidism. The CDR3 sequence is 17 residues long. Trimming shortened V by 0 bases and J by 2 bases, and 16 bases separated the two germline ends. Germline V gene lookup returns CDR1 MNHEY and CDR2 SVGAGI. Certain patients, namely those with other autoimmune diseases, uncontrolled infections, pregnancy or lactation, were excluded. General study results and limits: At around 68% sensitivity and over 72% specificity, the model predicted progression of the ophthalmopathy.

This clonotype was seen at least ten times. The antigen remains unidentified. Transcripts of RNA were the source for amplifying TCR beta CDR3 regions. In the first round, RT-PCR was carried out with HTBI primers, and a multiplex PCR formed the second round. TCRdb reprocessed the multiplex PCR reads with MiXCR, giving one entry per CDR3 protein. The sample lists more than 300,000 distinct CDR3 sequences, about a sixth occurring once. Sequenced sample: peripheral blood. This receptor was taken from an adult woman with stable Graves' hyperthyroidism. The chain links TRBV6-5 to TRBJ2-5, with unresolved D. Here the CDR3 reads CASSYSLVRKTQETQYF. The CDR3 DNA reads TGTGCCAGCAGTTACTCGTTGGTCAGGAAAACTCAAGAGACCCAGTACTTC.